The clone carrying this T cell receptor (beta chain) was detected many times. Its cognate antigen is unknown. As part of library construction, unique molecular identifiers were attached to individual cDNA molecules. MiXCR, run by TCRdb on the 5' RACE reads, gives a single entry per CDR3 protein. The sample yields about 64,000 distinct CDR3 sequences, approximately 14% seen once. This entry comes from a study of early T cells in non-severe SARS-CoV-2 infection. Whole-study context: Alpha and beta chains were unpaired, from unsorted whole-blood bulk RNA. Study-level findings and limits: Anti-spike CD8 responses were favored by VDJdb matching, which missed private and CD4 specificities.

Germline V CDR1 and CDR2: DFQATT, SNEGSKA (reference sequence). The CDR3 consists of 14 residues. With 5 bases clipped from V and 0 bases from J, the junction kept 5 bases outside the gene matches. The TCR sequence derives from an adult who was a healthcare worker with PCR-confirmed SARS-CoV-2 infection or an uninfected control (not recorded which). Sequencing input: whole blood. The chain links TRBV20-1 to TRBJ2-3; 7 bases map to TRBD1. CDR3 in amino acids: CSAARDSSTDTQYF. DNA for the CDR3: TGCAGTGCTGCCCGGGACAGTAGCACAGATACGCAGTATTTT.